The next 27 T cell receptor beta chains were all read from a single sample in a study of persistence of HIV-infected CD4 T cells. Anti-CD3/anti-CD28 beads served as a nonspecific positive control stimulus. Responding CD4+ T cells were sorted by upregulation of both CD40 ligand and CD69. Sequencing used immunoSEQ version 4 in survey mode. The repertoire was sequenced with immunoSEQ multiplex PCR; TCRdb's copy has only in-frame clones and lacks some. The repertoire holds tens of thousands of clones, with approximately 86% as singletons. These TCRs' antigens remain unknown. Source: CD4+ T cells sorted from PBMCs after approximately 18-hour stimulation, taken from a patient who received antiretroviral therapy. These receptors were collected from an adult man with HIV who was CMV-seropositive.

A remark on this clone: One end of the junction is discordant with germline, which a read error may explain. The gene calls are TRBV19 and TRBJ2-7; D not resolved. Germline assignment: CDR1 LNHDA and CDR2 SQIVND (reference sequence). This CDR3 spans 10 amino acids. The CDR3 DNA follows: TGTGCCAGTAGTTTCCAGGTAGTGGCATTC. It codes for CASSFQVVAF.

This clone showed up just once. This chain joins TRBV13 and TRBJ1-4; TRBD1 matches 7 bases. The germline V gene encodes CDR1 PRHDT and CDR2 FYEKMQ (reference sequence). The V gene end was trimmed by 2 bases and the J gene end by 11 bases; junction bases not matched to a gene: 11. This CDR3 contains 15 residues. The CDR3 sequence is CASSLSGTDASKLFF. The CDR3 DNA reads as TGTGCCAGCAGCTTATCCGGGACAGACGCATCCAAACTGTTTTTT.

V gene TRBV19 combines with J gene TRBJ2-4, with no clear D. The germline CDR1 and CDR2 sequences are LNHDA and SQIVND (reference sequence). This CDR3 is 17 amino acids long. V lost 3 bases and J lost 0, with 15 bases in between. The DNA of the CDR3 is TGTGCCAGTAGTATCGGTCAAATCACAGCAGCCAAAAACATTCAGTACTTC. Encoded protein: CASSIGQITAAKNIQYF.

This rearrangement joins TRBV29-1 to TRBJ1-3; no clear D. V was pared by 6 bases and J by 0 bases, with 12 bases between. The CDR3 contains 14 residues. CDR1 SQVTM and CDR2 ANQGSEA come from the germline V gene. CDR3 DNA sequence: TGCAGCGTCCTCGACGGTCTCTCTGGAAACACCATATATTTT. It yields the protein CSVLDGLSGNTIYF. The complete variable domain, with remaining parts taken from reference TRBV29-1 and TRBJ1-3, reads SAVISQKPSRDICQRGTSLTIQCQVDSQVTMMFWYRQQPGQSLTLIATANQGSEATYESGFVIDKFPISRPNLTFSTLTVSNMSPEDSSIYLCSVLDGLSGNTIYFGEGSWLTVV.

This chain connects TRBV6-6 to TRBJ2-7; D possibly uses TRBD1 or TRBD2 (5 bases each). In germline, CDR1 is MNHNY, CDR2 SVGAGI (reference sequence). The CDR3 extends over 13 amino acids. Trimming removed 2 bases from V and 9 bases from J, with 14 bases in between. The CDR3 here is CASSYGDPPRQYF. The CDR3 region has the DNA TGTGCCAGCAGTTACGGGGACCCGCCTCGGCAGTACTTC.

The chain has TRBV27 and TRBJ2-7; TRBD2 matches 7 bases. V dropped 6 bases and J dropped 5; count of bases not matched to a gene: 10. The length of the CDR3 is 14 residues. From germline, CDR1 is MNHEY and CDR2 SMNVEV (reference sequence). Here the CDR3 reads CASRKQLAFNEQYF. CDR3 DNA: TGTGCCAGCAGAAAGCAACTAGCGTTCAACGAGCAGTACTTC.

The genes are TRBV10-3 and TRBJ1-5; D gene unclear. V was clipped by 4 bases and J by 6 bases, with 10 bases between them. Germline V gene data show CDR1 as ENHRY and CDR2 as SYGVKD. The CDR3 is made up of 13 amino acids. In DNA, the CDR3 is TGTGCCATCAGTGCTGAGGTTCTTCAGCCCCAGCATTTT. It specifies CAISAEVLQPQHF.

The V gene is TRBV6-1, the J gene TRBJ2-7; 10 positions agree with TRBD1. V dropped 6 bases and J dropped 6; count of bases not matched to a gene: 8. The V gene's germline CDR1 is MNHNS and CDR2 SASEGT. The CDR3 loop spans 14 amino acids. The CDR3 loop is CASRRRDRGLEQYF. The CDR3 nucleotides are TGTGCCAGCAGACGCCGGGACAGGGGCCTCGAGCAGTACTTC.

The chain couples TRBV28 to TRBJ1-2; maybe TRBD1 (6 bases). This CDR3 contains 13 residues. Trimming cost V 7 bases and J 2 bases, with 11 bases left between them. Germline V gene data show CDR1 as MDHEN and CDR2 as SYDVKM. The CDR3 sequence is CASNTGINYGYTF. The CDR3 bases are TGTGCCAGCAACACAGGGATAAACTATGGCTACACCTTC.

This clone was seen a single time. This rearrangement joins TRBV2 to TRBJ2-6; D not certain. Trimming removed 1 base at V and 4 bases at J, with 11 bases between. Germline-derived CDR1 and CDR2 are SNHLY and FYNNEI. This CDR3 region has 16 residues. The CDR3 loop reads CASSEEQPRGANVLTF. In DNA, the CDR3 is TGTGCCAGCAGTGAAGAACAGCCCAGGGGGGCCAACGTCCTGACTTTC.

The chain is built from TRBV19 and TRBJ1-1; D call uncertain. The CDR3 is made up of 17 amino acids. Germline CDR1 LNHDA, CDR2 SQIVND (reference sequence). Trimming removed 7 bases from V and 3 bases from J, with 24 bases in between. CDR3 loop: CASKGRYGTFTDTEAFF. CDR3 in DNA: TGTGCCAGTAAAGGGCGTTATGGTACTTTCACGGACACTGAAGCTTTCTTT.

The CDR3 sequence: CASSPSGSGGGNTQYF. DNA for the CDR3: TGTGCCAGTAGTCCGAGCGGTAGCGGGGGGGGAAATACGCAGTATTTT. This chain links TRBV19 with TRBJ2-3, with 11 nucleotides matching TRBD2. The CDR3 totals 16 residues. With 5 bases clipped from V and 7 bases from J, the junction kept 11 bases outside the gene matches. Germline lookup yields CDR1 LNHDA and CDR2 SQIVND (reference sequence).

This chain joins TRBV7-9 and TRBJ2-5, with a tentative D call TRBD1 (5 bases). Trimming pared 4 bases from V and 7 bases from J, leaving 19 bases between. Germline V gives CDR1 SEHNR, CDR2 FQNEAQ (reference sequence). The CDR3 extends over 15 amino acids. CDR3 sequence reads: CASSSRVGSSVTQYF. In DNA form, the CDR3 reads TGTGCCAGCAGCTCCAGGGTCGGTAGTTCCGTGACCCAGTACTTC.

The chain recombines TRBV30 with TRBJ1-1; TRBD1 matches 9 bases. The CDR3 has 14 amino acids. The germline V gene has CDR1 GTSNPN and CDR2 SVGIG (reference sequence). Trimming cost V 4 bases and J 6 bases; bases outside gene matches: 9. CDR3 in amino acids: CAWKQGASGAEAFF. In DNA, the CDR3 is TGTGCCTGGAAACAGGGGGCGTCAGGGGCTGAAGCTTTCTTT.

V gene TRBV19 combines with J gene TRBJ1-5; D call uncertain. The germline V gene encodes CDR1 LNHDA and CDR2 SQIVND (reference sequence). The CDR3 covers 14 residues. V dropped 0 bases and J dropped 6 bases, with 9 bases sitting between them. In DNA form, the CDR3 reads TGTGCCAGTAGTATAGAACGGGTTACTCAGCCCCAGCATTTT. It is translated as CASSIERVTQPQHF.

The rearrangement joins TRBV2 to TRBJ1-5; TRBD1 matches 9 bases. Losses at the gene ends were 3 bases for V and 6 bases for J; bases not matched to a gene: 3. Per germline, CDR1 SNHLY and CDR2 FYNNEI. This CDR3 contains 14 residues. For the CDR3, the DNA is TGTGCCAGCAGTGACGGGACAGGGAGTCAGCCCCAGCATTTT. Translating it yields CASSDGTGSQPQHF. Full variable domain (outside the CDR3, taken from reference TRBV2 and TRBJ1-5): EPEVTQTPSHQVTQMGQEVILRCVPISNHLYFYWYRQILGQKVEFLVSFYNNEISEKSEIFDDQFSVERPDGSNFTLKIRSTKLEDSAMYFCASSDGTGSQPQHFGDGTRLSIL.

This sequence joins TRBV4-1 and TRBJ1-4; 10 bases are a match to TRBD1. V lost 1 base, J lost 6 bases, and 5 bases stayed unmatched. Germline assignment: CDR1 MGHRA and CDR2 YSYEKL. The CDR3 is 16 residues long. The CDR3 here is CASSQASGQGYEKLFF. CDR3 DNA sequence: TGCGCCAGCAGCCAAGCGTCGGGACAGGGGTATGAAAAACTGTTTTTT.

The rearrangement uses TRBV27 and TRBJ2-1; TRBD2 matches 11 bases. This CDR3 comprises 16 residues. Trimming took 5 bases from V and 7 from J; bases not matched to a gene: 10. Per the germline V gene, CDR1 is MNHEY and CDR2 is SMNVEV (reference sequence). The CDR3 region is CASSQLSGRGVNEQFF. The CDR3 DNA sequence: TGTGCCAGCAGTCAACTTAGCGGGAGGGGGGTGAATGAGCAGTTCTTC.

This chain joins TRBV5-1 and TRBJ1-1, with 7 bases matching TRBD1. The V segment lost 5 bases and the J segment 3 bases; nucleotides outside the gene matches: 10. The germline CDR1 and CDR2 sequences are SGHRS and YFSETQ. The CDR3 has 15 residues. The CDR3 protein is CASRRSRQGDTEAFF. The DNA for the CDR3 is TGCGCCAGCAGAAGAAGCCGACAGGGAGACACTGAAGCTTTCTTT.

The chain couples TRBV6-5 to TRBJ1-4; D unresolved. Germline V CDR1 and CDR2: MNHEY, SVGAGI. The CDR3 contains 15 residues. Trimming stripped 6 bases from V and 0 bases from J, with 11 bases between. The CDR3 DNA is TGTGCCAGCAGGGAGACCGCAGCAACTAATGAAAAACTGTTTTTT. Amino acids: CASRETAATNEKLFF.

This clone was counted once. The rearrangement uses TRBV15 and TRBJ2-5; D is ambiguous. Trimming pared 0 bases from V and 4 bases from J, leaving 6 bases between. The length of the CDR3 is 13 residues. Per the germline V gene, CDR1 is LNHNV and CDR2 is YYDKDF (reference sequence). The chain's CDR3 is CATSRDPGETQYF. Here the CDR3 DNA reads TGTGCCACCAGCAGAGATCCGGGAGAGACCCAGTACTTC.

This clone has a handful of counts. The chain links TRBV7-6 to TRBJ2-3; D gene uncertain. V dropped 3 bases and J dropped 4 bases, with 5 bases sitting between them. The CDR3 length is 12 residues. The germline CDR1 and CDR2 sequences are SGHVS and FNYEAQ. CDR3 protein: CASSFGADTQYF. CDR3 in DNA: TGTGCCAGCAGCTTTGGGGCAGATACGCAGTATTTT.

This clone has a single count. The rearrangement uses TRBV20-1 and TRBJ1-5, with 8 nucleotides matching TRBD1. V dropped 6 bases and J dropped 15; count of bases not matched to a gene: 10. Germline lookup yields CDR1 DFQATT and CDR2 SNEGSKA (reference sequence). This CDR3 is 11 amino acids long. CDR3 DNA sequence: TGCAGTGCCGGGCGAGGACAGGGACGGCATTTT. This gives the protein CSAGRGQGRHF.

The chain recombines TRBV5-1 with TRBJ2-5; TRBD2 is a possible D gene (6 bases). This CDR3 contains 15 residues. The V and J ends lost 0 bases and 5 bases respectively, with 14 bases between them. The germline gives CDR1 SGHRS, CDR2 YFSETQ. The CDR3: CASSLANGRGETQYF. CDR3 coding DNA: TGCGCCAGCAGCTTGGCCAACGGGAGAGGGGAGACCCAGTACTTC.

The rearrangement links TRBV10-3 to TRBJ1-5; D is possibly TRBD1 (6 bases). This CDR3 has 14 residues. Germline V gene lookup returns CDR1 ENHRY and CDR2 SYGVKD. V was clipped by 2 bases and J by 3 bases, with 8 bases between them. The CDR3 DNA sequence: TGTGCCATCAGTGAGGGGGGCAACAATCAGCCCCAGCATTTT. Protein: CAISEGGNNQPQHF.

The chain combines TRBV7-2 with TRBJ2-1; 9 positions agree with TRBD2. The V gene end was trimmed by 4 bases and the J gene end by 0 bases; junction bases not matched to a gene: 13. The length of the CDR3 is 19 residues. The germline V gene has CDR1 SGHTA and CDR2 FQGNSA. The CDR3 DNA reads as TGTGCCAGCAGCTGGACCCCTTTAGCGGGAGCTATCTCCTACAATGAGCAGTTCTTC. Protein: CASSWTPLAGAISYNEQFF.

The V and J genes are TRBV19 and TRBJ2-3; 12 bases fit TRBD1. Germline trimming cut 6 bases from V and 7 bases from J; bases unmatched to any gene: 5. This CDR3 is built from 14 residues. Looked up from germline, CDR1 is LNHDA and CDR2 is SQIVND (reference sequence). CDR3 in amino acids: CASRPGQGANTQYF. Written as DNA, the CDR3 is TGTGCCAGTAGACCGGGACAGGGGGCAAATACGCAGTATTTT. Combining the CDR3 with reference TRBV19 and TRBJ2-3 gives the whole variable domain DGGITQSPKYLFRKEGQNVTLSCEQNLNHDAMYWYRQDPGQGLRLIYYSQIVNDFQKGDIAEGYSVSREKKESFPLTVTSAQKNPTAFYLCASRPGQGANTQYFGPGTRLTVL.